This entry lists 19 T cell receptor beta chains sequenced from one sample in a study of cytomegalovirus exposure and HLA in healthy donors. 13 Jbeta primers and 60 Vbeta primers were used for the PCR. Sequenced by immunoSEQ multiplex PCR; TCRdb stores in-frame clones only, minus some. The sample includes over 100,000 clones, 75% to 85% seen only once; the top ten take approximately 1%. Material: PBMCs. The receptors come from a male donor in good health and CMV-seronegative.

CDR3 residues: CASSQRDREGGYEQYF. DNA for the CDR3: TGCGCCAGCAGCCAAAGAGACAGGGAAGGGGGCTACGAGCAGTACTTC. The chain uses TRBV4-1 and TRBJ2-7; 7 nucleotides line up with TRBD1. Germline V gene sequence: CDR1 MGHRA, CDR2 YSYEKL. This CDR3 is built from 16 residues. Trimming cost V 2 bases and J 3 bases; bases outside gene matches: 10.

The chain recombines TRBV6-6 with TRBJ2-5; a weak D match, TRBD1 (5 bases). The CDR3 is 16 residues long. Germline CDR1 is MNHNY and CDR2 is SVGAGI (reference sequence). The V end lost 2 bases, the J end lost 1 base, and 14 bases lay between the germline ends. The CDR3 protein is CASSYRTGRAQETQYF. The CDR3 region has the DNA TGTGCCAGCAGTTACCGTACAGGCAGGGCCCAAGAGACCCAGTACTTC.

The chain carries TRBV19 and TRBJ2-1; D remains ambiguous. The CDR3 spans 14 residues. Trimming took off 2 bases at V and 7 bases at J, with 12 bases between the two ends. Germline V gene lookup returns CDR1 LNHDA and CDR2 SQIVND (reference sequence). The CDR3 is CASSIRALRNEQFF. In nucleotides, the CDR3 is TGTGCCAGTAGTATAAGAGCCCTTCGAAATGAGCAGTTCTTC.

The chain uses TRBV7-8 and TRBJ2-1; 11 nucleotides align to TRBD2. Trimming removed 3 bases from V and 0 bases from J; junction bases left unmatched: 10. The CDR3 runs 19 residues. Germline-derived CDR1 and CDR2 are SGHVS and FQNEAQ. CDR3 loop: CASSFLLAGAPSSYNEQFF. The DNA for the CDR3 is TGTGCCAGCAGCTTCTTACTAGCGGGGGCCCCGAGCTCCTACAATGAGCAGTTCTTC.

The genes are TRBV6-5 and TRBJ1-3; D is uncertain. Germline V CDR1 and CDR2: MNHEY, SVGAGI. V lost 0 bases to trimming and J lost 0 bases, with 6 bases between them. The CDR3 has 15 residues. Here the CDR3 reads CASSYSGVSGNTIYF. The CDR3 DNA reads TGTGCCAGCAGTTACTCCGGAGTCTCTGGAAACACCATATATTTT.

In its sample, this clone was seen a few times. The V gene is TRBV6-5, the J gene TRBJ2-7; D remains ambiguous. CDR3 length: 12 residues. Trimming left V 7 bases short and J 7 bases short, with 14 bases between. Per the germline V gene, CDR1 is MNHEY and CDR2 is SVGAGI. The CDR3: CASIDLAREQYF. As DNA, the CDR3 is TGTGCCAGCATAGACTTGGCTCGAGAGCAGTACTTC.

V gene TRBV5-5 combines with J gene TRBJ1-5; D remains unclear. The V end was cut by 5 bases, the J end by 7 bases, with 13 bases between. Germline V gives CDR1 SGHKS, CDR2 YYEKEE (reference sequence). The CDR3 is made up of 13 amino acids. This CDR3 is CASSPPEGQPQHF. DNA of the CDR3: TGTGCCAGCAGTCCCCCCGAGGGCCAGCCCCAGCATTTT.

This clone was seen only a few times. The gene calls are TRBV23-1 and TRBJ2-2; D is unclear. TRBV23-1 is placed among ORFs of uncertain function. The CDR3 contains 13 residues. Trimming pared 2 bases from V and 4 bases from J, leaving 5 bases between. The DNA for the CDR3 is TGCGCCAGCAGTCAACAGATCACCGGGGAGCTGTTTTTT. It is translated as CASSQQITGELFF.

V and J are TRBV7-9 and TRBJ2-2; D gene unclear. Germline V gene lookup returns CDR1 SEHNR and CDR2 FQNEAQ (reference sequence). This CDR3 has 12 residues. V shed 3 bases and J shed 6 bases, with 5 bases lying between them. CDR3 sequence reads: CASSFAPGELFF. CDR3 bases: TGTGCCAGCAGCTTCGCGCCCGGGGAGCTGTTTTTT.

This chain joins TRBV5-6 and TRBJ2-5; 7 nucleotides align to TRBD1. TRBJ2-7 explains the end of the DNA better; the J call may be wrong. Germline loops: CDR1 SGHDT, CDR2 YYEEEE. The CDR3 runs to 14 residues. CDR3 in amino acids: CASSWGQSFYEQYF. The DNA for the CDR3 is TGTGCCAGCAGCTGGGGACAGAGTTTCTACGAGCAGTACTTC.

CDR3 sequence: CASTASWGGYGYTF. The DNA of the CDR3 is TGTGCCAGCACCGCTTCGTGGGGAGGCTATGGCTACACCTTC. V gene TRBV6-5 combines with J gene TRBJ1-2; no clear D gene. The CDR3 sequence is 14 residues long. V was cut by 7 bases and J by 4 bases, with 16 bases left in between. The germline CDR1 and CDR2 sequences are MNHEY and SVGAGI.

This clone was recorded a few times. The rearrangement links TRBV4-3 to TRBJ2-5, with TRBD2 matching over 10 bases. The J call may be incorrect, as the DNA end agrees better with TRBJ2-7. The CDR3 length is 16 residues. CDR1 is LGHNA and CDR2 is YSLEER in the germline V gene. CDR3 in amino acids: CASSQDWTSGSYEQYF. The CDR3 bases are TGCGCCAGCAGCCAAGATTGGACTAGCGGTTCCTACGAGCAGTACTTC.

The CDR3 loop is CASSPGQGTPGELFF. CDR3 coding DNA: TGCGCCAGCAGCCCGGGACAGGGGACACCCGGGGAGCTGTTTTTT. The chain couples TRBV4-1 to TRBJ2-2; 10 nucleotides align to TRBD1. Germline CDR1 reads MGHRA; CDR2 reads YSYEKL. This CDR3 spans 15 amino acids. The ends lost 4 bases at V and 6 bases at J; junction bases unmatched: 5.

The chain couples TRBV5-6 to TRBJ1-1; D is undetermined. The length of the CDR3 is 12 residues. V was pared by 3 bases and J by 8 bases, with 11 bases between. Germline V gives CDR1 SGHDT, CDR2 YYEEEE. CDR3 residues: CASSSQTREAFF. As DNA, the CDR3 is TGTGCCAGCAGCTCGCAAACACGAGAAGCTTTCTTT.

Details on this clone: Additional DNA sequences in this sample encode the identical CDR3. This chain connects TRBV6-5 to TRBJ1-2, with a tentative D call TRBD1 (6 bases). With 0 bases removed from V and 4 bases from J, the gap between germline ends came to 6 bases. CDR1 is MNHEY, CDR2 SVGAGI, per germline. The CDR3 loop spans 13 amino acids. CDR3 DNA sequence: TGTGCCAGCAGTTACTCGACAGGCTATGGCTACACCTTC. Protein sequence: CASSYSTGYGYTF.

This chain uses TRBV5-4 with TRBJ2-2; D perhaps matches TRBD1 (6 bases). Germline CDR1 reads SGHNT; CDR2 reads YYREEE (reference sequence). V gave up 2 bases and J gave up 0 bases, with 11 bases separating them. This CDR3 spans 16 amino acids. The CDR3 nucleotides are TGTGCCAGCAGCTTTCCCAGGGGATCGAACACCGGGGAGCTGTTTTTT. Translating it yields CASSFPRGSNTGELFF.

V gene TRBV2 combines with J gene TRBJ2-7; 7 nucleotides match TRBD1. This CDR3 is built from 14 residues. Germline CDR1 SNHLY, CDR2 FYNNEI. J gave up 1 base and V 7 bases, and 7 bases lay outside the gene matches. The CDR3 DNA follows: TGTGCCAGCAACAACAGGGGAACATCCTACGAGCAGTACTTC. Protein sequence: CASNNRGTSYEQYF.

This clone was counted a single time. The rearrangement joins TRBV25-1 to TRBJ1-6, with TRBD1 matching over 7 bases. Trimming took 3 bases from V and 10 from J; bases not matched to a gene: 12. The CDR3 covers 16 residues. Per the germline V gene, CDR1 is MGHDK and CDR2 is SYGVNS. The CDR3 region is CASSDLRRGQNSPLHF. The CDR3 DNA is TGTGCCAGCAGTGACCTCCGGAGGGGGCAAAACTCACCCCTCCACTTT. Full variable domain (outside the CDR3, taken from reference TRBV25-1 and TRBJ1-6): EADIYQTPRYLVIGTGKKITLECSQTMGHDKMYWYQQDPGMELHLIHYSYGVNSTEKGDLSSESTVSRIRTEHFPLTLESARPSHTSQYLCASSDLRRGQNSPLHFGNGTRLTVT.

V and J are TRBV5-6 and TRBJ1-1; maybe TRBD1 (6 bases). The CDR3 covers 16 residues. With 5 bases removed from V and 1 base from J, the gap between germline ends came to 18 bases. Germline CDR1 is SGHDT and CDR2 is YYEEEE. The CDR3 DNA sequence: TGTGCCAGCAGTTATTTCGACAGGCCATCGAACACTGAAGCTTTCTTT. As protein: CASSYFDRPSNTEAFF.